Presented here are 9 T cell receptor beta chains from one specimen sequenced in a study of shared clonotypes between healthy human individuals. Measured with immunoSEQ multiplex PCR; TCRdb has only the in-frame clones, and not every one. Of over 2 million clones listed, roughly 95% are singletons. What was sequenced was naive CD4+ T cells sorted from blood. The subset denotes: CD45RA+ positively selected. The receptor set was obtained from a young man in good health.

This chain connects TRBV29-1 to TRBJ1-2; D is ambiguous. In germline, CDR1 is SQVTM, CDR2 ANQGSEA. The CDR3 totals 12 residues. V dropped 2 bases and J dropped 3 bases, with 7 bases sitting between them. CDR3 DNA sequence: TGCAGCGTTGAACGGATGGACTATGGCTACACCTTC. This encodes CSVERMDYGYTF.

This chain links TRBV2 with TRBJ1-4; the D gene is possibly TRBD1 (5 bases). Trimming left V 7 bases short and J 4 bases short, with 13 bases between. The germline V gene has CDR1 SNHLY and CDR2 FYNNEI. The CDR3 sequence is 14 residues long. The CDR3, as DNA: TGTGCCAGCACCTGGGGCCAGAATAATGAAAAACTGTTTTTT. This sequence encodes CASTWGQNNEKLFF.

The J gene is TRBJ2-1, the V gene TRBV11-2; weak D call: TRBD2 (5 bases). Trimming took off 5 bases at V and 5 bases at J, with 22 bases between the two ends. From germline, CDR1 is SGHAT and CDR2 FQNNGV. The CDR3 is 17 residues long. The CDR3 DNA follows: TGTGCCAGCAGCCCATCTCCAGGAGCGGTTTCCCACAATGAGCAGTTCTTC. Its translation: CASSPSPGAVSHNEQFF.

The chain uses TRBV4-3 and TRBJ2-3; D is perhaps TRBD1 or TRBD2 (5 bases each). The V and J ends lost 1 base and 6 bases respectively, with 17 bases between them. There are 16 residues in the CDR3. CDR1 and CDR2 (germline): LGHNA, YSLEER. As DNA, the CDR3 is TGCGCCAGCAGCCAAGCGGCCCGGGACGCTAAGGATACGCAGTATTTT. This codes for CASSQAARDAKDTQYF.

The gene calls are TRBV5-1 and TRBJ1-6; TRBD1 matches 8 bases. With V trimmed by 0 bases and J by 6 bases, 8 bases remained unmatched. CDR1 and CDR2 (germline): SGHRS, YFSETQ. The CDR3 loop spans 17 amino acids. The CDR3 region is CASSLDTGGIINSPLHF. In DNA form, the CDR3 reads TGCGCCAGCAGCTTGGATACAGGGGGTATAATTAATTCACCCCTCCACTTT. Complete variable domain (other parts from reference TRBV5-1 and TRBJ1-6): KAGVTQTPRYLIKTRGQQVTLSCSPISGHRSVSWYQQTPGQGLQFLFEYFSETQRNKGNFPGRFSGRQFSNSRSEMNVSTLELGDSALYLCASSLDTGGIINSPLHFGNGTRLTVT.

This clone has a single count. J is TRBJ1-2 and V is TRBV11-2, with 8 bases fitting TRBD1. The CDR3 runs to 13 residues. The V segment lost 3 bases and the J segment 6 bases; nucleotides outside the gene matches: 3. The germline V gene encodes CDR1 SGHAT and CDR2 FQNNGV. Here the CDR3 reads CASSFDRGHGYTF. The DNA of the CDR3 is TGTGCCAGCAGCTTCGACAGGGGACATGGCTACACCTTC.

This clone was detected only once. The V and J genes are TRBV9 and TRBJ2-3; D uncertain. Germline lookup yields CDR1 SGDLS and CDR2 YYNGEE. Trimming pared 0 bases from V and 6 bases from J, leaving 11 bases between. The CDR3 contains 14 residues. The CDR3 nucleotides are TGTGCCAGCAGCGTAGGACCTCTACCGGATACGCAGTATTTT. It encodes CASSVGPLPDTQYF.

The gene calls are TRBV6-5 and TRBJ2-1, with 8 positions matching TRBD2. The V gene end was trimmed by 0 bases and the J gene end by 8 bases; junction bases not matched to a gene: 6. The CDR3 runs to 15 residues. CDR1 and CDR2 (germline): MNHEY, SVGAGI. The CDR3 reads CASSYSSGSKYEQFF. In DNA, the CDR3 is TGTGCCAGCAGTTACTCGAGCGGGAGTAAATATGAGCAGTTCTTC.

This chain joins TRBV28 and TRBJ1-4; tentative D call: TRBD1 (5 bases). The CDR3 is 14 amino acids. The ends were cut back, 6 bases at V and 2 bases at J, with 10 bases in the middle. Germline CDR1 and CDR2: MDHEN and SYDVKM. The CDR3 sequence is CASRAPGTNEKLFF. The CDR3 DNA is TGTGCCAGCAGGGCCCCAGGGACTAATGAAAAACTGTTTTTT.